The TCR beta chain described here comes from a study of blood T cell repertoires in COVID-19. Looking at the study overall: Sites across the United States, Italy and Spain contributed samples from acute and convalescent COVID-19. PBMCs, B-cell-depleted T cells, or T cells were the source of the cDNA or gDNA that made up the material.

Per the study methods: Nucleated cell counts were estimated from reference gene primer amplification. Assay: immunoSEQ multiplex PCR; the TCRdb copy retains only in-frame clones and omits some. V and J calls and clone size are those listed in that table; D and trimming were worked out from the DNA. The sample consists of 55,000 to 80,000 clones, around four fifths of them appearing once. The V gene end was trimmed by 5 bases and the J gene end by 4 bases; junction bases not matched to a gene: 9. Germline loops: CDR1 SGHAT, CDR2 FQNNGV. The CDR3 is 16 amino acids. V and J are TRBV11-2 and TRBJ2-3, with 10 bases that match TRBD2. This receptor was taken from a woman older than 75 with acute or convalescent COVID-19. The sequenced sample consisted of peripheral blood. CDR3 in amino acids: CASSREAGGPSDTQYF. CDR3 nucleotide sequence: TGTGCCAGCAGCAGAGAAGCGGGGGGGCCTTCAGATACGCAGTATTTT.